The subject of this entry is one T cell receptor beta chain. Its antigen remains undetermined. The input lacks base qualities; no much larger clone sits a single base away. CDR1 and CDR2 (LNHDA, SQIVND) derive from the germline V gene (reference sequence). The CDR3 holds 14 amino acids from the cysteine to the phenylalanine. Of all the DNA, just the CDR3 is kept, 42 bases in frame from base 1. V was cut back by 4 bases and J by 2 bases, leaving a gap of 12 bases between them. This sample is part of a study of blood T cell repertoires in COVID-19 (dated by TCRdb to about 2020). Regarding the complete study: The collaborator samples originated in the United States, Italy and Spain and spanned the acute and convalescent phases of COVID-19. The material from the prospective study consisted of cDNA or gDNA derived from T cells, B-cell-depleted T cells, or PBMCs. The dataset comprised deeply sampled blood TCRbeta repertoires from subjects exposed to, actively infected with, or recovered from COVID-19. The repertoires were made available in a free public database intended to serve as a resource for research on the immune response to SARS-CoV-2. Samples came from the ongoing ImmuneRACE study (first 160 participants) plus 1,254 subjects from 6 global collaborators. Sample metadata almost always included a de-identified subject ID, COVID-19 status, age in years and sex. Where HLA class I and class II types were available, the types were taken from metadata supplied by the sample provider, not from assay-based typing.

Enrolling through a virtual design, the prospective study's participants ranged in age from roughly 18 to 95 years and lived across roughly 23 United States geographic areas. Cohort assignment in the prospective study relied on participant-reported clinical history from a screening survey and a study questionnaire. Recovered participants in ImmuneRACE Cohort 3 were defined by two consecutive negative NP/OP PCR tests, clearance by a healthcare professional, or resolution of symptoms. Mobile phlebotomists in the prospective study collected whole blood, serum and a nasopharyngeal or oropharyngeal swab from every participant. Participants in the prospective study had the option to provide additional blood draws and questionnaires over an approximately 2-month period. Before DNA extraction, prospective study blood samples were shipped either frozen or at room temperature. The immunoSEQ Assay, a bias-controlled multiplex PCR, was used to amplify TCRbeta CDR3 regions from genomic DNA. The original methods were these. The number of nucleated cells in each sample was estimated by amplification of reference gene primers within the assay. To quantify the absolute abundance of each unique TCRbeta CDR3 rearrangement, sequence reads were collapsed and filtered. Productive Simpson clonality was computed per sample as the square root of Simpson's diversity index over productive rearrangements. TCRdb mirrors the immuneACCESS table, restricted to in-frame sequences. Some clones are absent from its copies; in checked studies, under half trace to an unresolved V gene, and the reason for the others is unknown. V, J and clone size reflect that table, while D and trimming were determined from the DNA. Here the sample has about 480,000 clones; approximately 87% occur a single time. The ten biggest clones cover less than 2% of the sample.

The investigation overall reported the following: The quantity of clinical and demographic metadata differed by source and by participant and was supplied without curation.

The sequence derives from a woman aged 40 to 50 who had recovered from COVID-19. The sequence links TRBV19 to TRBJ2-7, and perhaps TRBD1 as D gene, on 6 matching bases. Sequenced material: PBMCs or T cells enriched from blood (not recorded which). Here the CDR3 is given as CASSTYRVPYEQYF. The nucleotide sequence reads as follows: TGTGCCAGTAGTACCTACAGGGTCCCCTACGAGCAGTACTTC.